The rows below give T cell receptor beta chains drawn from one sample of a study of T cells in Graves' hyperthyroidism and ophthalmopathy. One entry per CDR3 protein results from TCRdb running MiXCR on the multiplex PCR reads. The sample has approximately 400,000 distinct CDR3 sequences, around 14% seen once. Sequencing input: blood. The receptors shown here come from a woman aged 25-40 years with Graves' hyperthyroidism. CDR3s include the opening cysteine and the closing phenylalanine or tryptophan. D genes are given only for firm matches. Some rows have no size entry. The others give once, few or many, or a class for an expanded clone.

CAISEGLAANEKLFF	TGTGCCATCAGTGAGGGGCTCGCTGCTAATGAAAAACTGTTTTTT	TRBV10-3	TRBJ1-4	few	NA
CASSEEQGAGDGYTF	TGTGCCAGCAGTGAAGAACAGGGGGCAGGAGATGGCTACACCTTC	TRBV6-1	TRBJ1-2	few	TRBD1
CASSPPQTYEQFF	TGTGCCAGCTCACCACCGCAAACATATGAGCAGTTCTTC	TRBV18	TRBJ2-1	few	NA
CASSDPRQGAGETQYF	TGTGCCAGCAGTGATCCCCGACAGGGGGCTGGGGAGACCCAGTACTTC	TRBV25-1	TRBJ2-5	NA	TRBD1
CSAKTGYTEAFF	TGCAGTGCTAAGACAGGGTACACTGAAGCTTTCTTT	TRBV20-1	TRBJ1-1	NA	TRBD1
CSATGSTNEKLFF	TGCAGCGCGACGGGGTCAACTAATGAAAAACTGTTTTTT	TRBV29-1	TRBJ1-4	NA	NA
CASSTGQGAVMNTEAFF	TGCGCCAGCAGCACCGGACAGGGGGCAGTAATGAACACTGAAGCTTTCTTT	TRBV5-1	TRBJ1-1	NA	TRBD1
CAWRQLTPRGLTEAFF	TGTGCCTGGAGGCAACTAACCCCCCGGGGACTTACTGAAGCTTTCTTT	TRBV30	TRBJ1-1	NA	NA
CASSITGGAGETQYF	TGCGCCAGCAGCATTACAGGGGGCGCGGGGGAGACCCAGTACTTC	TRBV5-1	TRBJ2-5	NA	TRBD1
CASSPGYGVTEAFF	TGTGCCAGCAGCCCAGGGTACGGGGTCACTGAAGCTTTCTTT	TRBV5-4	TRBJ1-1	few	NA
CASRGAGATGELFF	TGTGCCAGCCGAGGAGCGGGAGCCACCGGGGAGCTGTTTTTT	TRBV2	TRBJ2-2	many	TRBD2
CSAREKAGYSNQPQHF	TGCAGTGCTAGGGAAAAGGCCGGTTATAGCAATCAGCCCCAGCATTTT	TRBV20-1	TRBJ1-5	few	NA
CASSWPQLQGESAYEQFF	TGCGCCAGCAGCTGGCCCCAACTACAGGGGGAAAGCGCGTATGAGCAGTTCTTC	TRBV5-1	TRBJ2-1	NA	TRBD1
CASSVGGSPNQPQHF	TGTGCCAGCAGCGTGGGGGGGTCGCCCAATCAGCCCCAGCATTTT	TRBV9	TRBJ1-5	NA	NA
CASSQVPSTDTQYF	TGCGCCAGCAGCCAAGTCCCTAGCACAGATACGCAGTATTTT	TRBV4-1	TRBJ2-3	many	NA
CASSDLAGYNEQFF	TGTGCCAGCAGTGATCTAGCGGGTTACAATGAGCAGTTCTTC	TRBV2	TRBJ2-1	many	TRBD2
CASSQDEGGFQPQHF	TGTGCCAGCAGCCAAGATGAAGGGGGTTTTCAGCCCCAGCATTTT	TRBV4-2	TRBJ1-5	many	NA
CASKQGRGGDTQYF	TGTGCCAGCAAACAGGGCAGGGGCGGAGATACGCAGTATTTT	TRBV7-9	TRBJ2-3	many	NA
CASSIRRMDSGNTIYF	TGTGCCAGTAGTATACGACGGATGGACTCTGGAAACACCATATATTTT	TRBV19	TRBJ1-3	NA	NA
CASGLAGGYEQYF	TGTGCCAGCGGACTAGCGGGGGGATACGAGCAGTACTTC	TRBV7-9	TRBJ2-7	many	TRBD2
CASRPSGGPNYEQYF	TGTGCCAGCAGACCCTCAGGGGGCCCAAATTACGAGCAGTACTTC	TRBV28	TRBJ2-7	many	TRBD1
CASSILAGAGYEQYF	TGTGCCAGTAGTATACTAGCGGGAGCCGGATACGAGCAGTACTTC	TRBV19	TRBJ2-7	few	TRBD2
CASSSGGLYKETQYF	TGTGCCAGCAGCTCCGGGGGACTCTACAAAGAGACCCAGTACTTC	TRBV7-2	TRBJ2-5	many	NA
CASRVSLETQYF	TGTGCCAGCAGGGTCAGTCTGGAGACCCAGTACTTC	TRBV28	TRBJ2-5	many	NA
CASSESSGSSKNIQYF	TGCGCCAGCAGTGAGTCTAGCGGGAGTTCCAAAAACATTCAGTACTTC	TRBV10-1	TRBJ2-4	NA	TRBD2
CASSFASVEQFF	TGTGCCAGCAGCTTCGCGAGTGTTGAGCAGTTCTTC	TRBV13	TRBJ2-1	many	NA
CASSYFWTGGTTEAFF	TGTGCCAGCAGTTACTTCTGGACAGGGGGTACCACTGAAGCTTTCTTT	TRBV6-5	TRBJ1-1	many	TRBD1
CSVRQGGNNSPLHF	TGCAGCGTTCGCCAGGGGGGGAATAATTCACCCCTCCACTTT	TRBV29-1	TRBJ1-6	few	TRBD1